The present T cell receptor beta chain was sequenced within a study of T cells in Graves' hyperthyroidism and ophthalmopathy. Recently diagnosed hyperthyroidism of less than 2 months' duration affected patients aged 18 to 65. TCR beta CDR3 region amplification was performed from RNA transcripts. The HTBI primer set drove a first-round RT-PCR of the TCR CDR3. Via MiXCR, TCRdb re-called the multiplex PCR reads, giving one row per CDR3 protein. The table records approximately 370,000 distinct CDR3 sequences, around 14% of them present only once. The germline V gene has CDR1 SGDLS and CDR2 YYNGEE. The CDR3 is 14 amino acids. V was trimmed by 0 bases and J by 1 base, leaving 6 bases between them.

The J gene is TRBJ2-3, the V gene TRBV9; D is unclear. Sequencing used blood. The clonotype comes from a woman under 40 with Graves' hyperthyroidism. The CDR3 nucleotides are TGTGCCAGCAGCGTAGAGCCGGGCACAGATACGCAGTATTTT. It specifies CASSVEPGTDTQYF.